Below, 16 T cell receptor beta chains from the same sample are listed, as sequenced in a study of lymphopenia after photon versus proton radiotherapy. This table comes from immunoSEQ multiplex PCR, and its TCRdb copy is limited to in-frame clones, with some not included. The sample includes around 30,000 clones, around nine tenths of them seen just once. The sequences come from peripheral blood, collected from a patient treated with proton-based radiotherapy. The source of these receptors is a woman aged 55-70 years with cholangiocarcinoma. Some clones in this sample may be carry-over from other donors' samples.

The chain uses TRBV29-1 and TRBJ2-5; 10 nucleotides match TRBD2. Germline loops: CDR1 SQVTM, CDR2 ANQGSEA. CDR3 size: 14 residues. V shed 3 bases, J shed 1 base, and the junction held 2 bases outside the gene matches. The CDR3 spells CSVEASGSQETQYF. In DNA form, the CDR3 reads TGCAGCGTTGAGGCTAGCGGGAGCCAAGAGACCCAGTACTTC.

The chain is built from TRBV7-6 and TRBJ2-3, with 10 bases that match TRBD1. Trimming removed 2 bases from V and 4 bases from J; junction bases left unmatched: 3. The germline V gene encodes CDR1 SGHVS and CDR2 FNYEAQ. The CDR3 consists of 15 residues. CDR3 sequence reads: CASSLWTGGPDTQYF. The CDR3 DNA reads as TGTGCCAGCAGCTTATGGACAGGGGGACCAGATACGCAGTATTTT.

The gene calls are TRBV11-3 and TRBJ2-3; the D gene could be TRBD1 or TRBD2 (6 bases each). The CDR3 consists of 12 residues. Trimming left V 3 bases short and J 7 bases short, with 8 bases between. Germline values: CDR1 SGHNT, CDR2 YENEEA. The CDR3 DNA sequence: TGTGCCAGCAGCTTGGGGGGCAATACGCAGTATTTT. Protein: CASSLGGNTQYF.

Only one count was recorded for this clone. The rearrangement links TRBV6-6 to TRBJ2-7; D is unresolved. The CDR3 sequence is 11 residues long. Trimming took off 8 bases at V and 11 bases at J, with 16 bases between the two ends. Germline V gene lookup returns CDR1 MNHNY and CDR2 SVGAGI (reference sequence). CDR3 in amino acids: CASGLRQPEYF. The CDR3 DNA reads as TGTGCCAGCGGCCTGCGGCAGCCCGAGTACTTC.

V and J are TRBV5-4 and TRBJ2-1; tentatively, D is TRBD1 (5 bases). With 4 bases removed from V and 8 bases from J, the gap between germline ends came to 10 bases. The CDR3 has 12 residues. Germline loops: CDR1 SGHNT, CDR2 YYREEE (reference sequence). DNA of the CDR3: TGTGCCAGCAGCCCACAAGGGGATGAGCAGTTCTTC. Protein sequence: CASSPQGDEQFF.

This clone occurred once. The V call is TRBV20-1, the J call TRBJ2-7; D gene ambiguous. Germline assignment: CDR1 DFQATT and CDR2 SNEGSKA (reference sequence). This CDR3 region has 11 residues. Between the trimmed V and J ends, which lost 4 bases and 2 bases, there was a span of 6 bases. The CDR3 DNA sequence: TGCAGTGCTACGGGCACCTACGAGCAGTACTTC. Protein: CSATGTYEQYF.

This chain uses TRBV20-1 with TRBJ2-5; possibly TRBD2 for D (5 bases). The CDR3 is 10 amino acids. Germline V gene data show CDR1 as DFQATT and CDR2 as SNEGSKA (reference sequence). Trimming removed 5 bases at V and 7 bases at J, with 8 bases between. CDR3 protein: CSAVGVTQYF. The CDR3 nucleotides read TGCAGTGCTGTCGGGGTGACCCAGTACTTC.

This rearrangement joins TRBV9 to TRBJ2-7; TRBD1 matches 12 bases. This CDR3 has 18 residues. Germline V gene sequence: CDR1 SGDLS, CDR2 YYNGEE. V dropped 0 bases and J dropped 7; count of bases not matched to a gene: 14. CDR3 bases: TGTGCCAGCAGCGTAGCCCCCATCCAGGGACAGGGGGCATTTGAGCAGTACTTC. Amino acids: CASSVAPIQGQGAFEQYF. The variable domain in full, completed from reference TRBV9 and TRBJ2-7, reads DSGVTQTPKHLITATGQRVTLRCSPRSGDLSVYWYQQSLDQGLQFLIQYYNGEERAKGNILERFSAQQFPDLHSELNLSSLELGDSALYFCASSVAPIQGQGAFEQYFGPGTRLTVT.

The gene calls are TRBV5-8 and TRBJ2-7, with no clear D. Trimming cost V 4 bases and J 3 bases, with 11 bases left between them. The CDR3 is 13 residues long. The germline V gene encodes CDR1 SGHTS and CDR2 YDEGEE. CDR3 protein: CASSARGFYEQYF. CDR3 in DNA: TGTGCCAGCAGCGCCCGCGGTTTCTACGAGCAGTACTTC.

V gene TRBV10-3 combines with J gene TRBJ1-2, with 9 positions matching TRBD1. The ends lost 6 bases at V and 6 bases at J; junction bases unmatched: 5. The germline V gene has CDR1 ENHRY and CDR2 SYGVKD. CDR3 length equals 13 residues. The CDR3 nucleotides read TGTGCCATCAGAGGGACAGGGAAAAATGGCTACACCTTC. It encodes CAIRGTGKNGYTF.

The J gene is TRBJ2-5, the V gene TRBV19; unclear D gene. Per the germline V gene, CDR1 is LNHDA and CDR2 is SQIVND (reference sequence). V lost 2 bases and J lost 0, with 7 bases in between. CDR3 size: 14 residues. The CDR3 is CASSIMADQETQYF. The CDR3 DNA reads TGTGCCAGTAGTATAATGGCAGACCAAGAGACCCAGTACTTC.

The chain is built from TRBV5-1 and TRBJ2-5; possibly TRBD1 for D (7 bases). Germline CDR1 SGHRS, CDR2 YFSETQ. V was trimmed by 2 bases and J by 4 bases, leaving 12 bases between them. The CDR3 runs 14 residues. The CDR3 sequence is CASSFSGGGETQYF. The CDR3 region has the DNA TGCGCCAGCAGCTTTTCAGGGGGAGGAGAGACCCAGTACTTC.

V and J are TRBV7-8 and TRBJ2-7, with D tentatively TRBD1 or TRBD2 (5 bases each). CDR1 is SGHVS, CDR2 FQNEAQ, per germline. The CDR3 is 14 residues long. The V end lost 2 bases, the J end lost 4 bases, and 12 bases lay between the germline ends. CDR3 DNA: TGTGCCAGCAGCTTATATACGGGGCCGTACGAGCAGTACTTC. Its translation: CASSLYTGPYEQYF.

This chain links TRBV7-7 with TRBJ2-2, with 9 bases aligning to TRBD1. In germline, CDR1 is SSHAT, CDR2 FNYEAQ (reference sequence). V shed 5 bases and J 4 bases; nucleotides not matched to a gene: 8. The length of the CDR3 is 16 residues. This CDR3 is CASSHTGTGFTGELFF. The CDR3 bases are TGTGCCAGCAGCCATACCGGGACAGGGTTCACCGGGGAGCTGTTTTTT.

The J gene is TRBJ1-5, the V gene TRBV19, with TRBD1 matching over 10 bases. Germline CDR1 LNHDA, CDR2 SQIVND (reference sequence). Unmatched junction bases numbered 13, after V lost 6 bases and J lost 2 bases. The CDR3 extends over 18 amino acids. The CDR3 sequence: CASSKPSGTGVGNQPQHF. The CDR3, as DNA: TGTGCCAGTAGCAAACCCTCCGGGACAGGGGTCGGCAATCAGCCCCAGCATTTT.

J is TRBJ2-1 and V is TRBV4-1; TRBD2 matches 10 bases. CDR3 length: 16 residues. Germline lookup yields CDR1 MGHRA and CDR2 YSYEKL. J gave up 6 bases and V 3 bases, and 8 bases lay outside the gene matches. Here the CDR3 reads CASSQTSGWGGNEQFF. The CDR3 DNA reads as TGCGCCAGCAGCCAGACTAGCGGGTGGGGGGGCAATGAGCAGTTCTTC.